This entry lists 8 T cell receptor beta chains sequenced from one sample in a study of T-cell memory formation after mild COVID-19. TCRdb reanalysed the 5' RACE reads using MiXCR and keeps one entry per CDR3 protein. The sample lists fewer than 600,000 distinct CDR3 sequences, 20% to 25% occurring once. Sequenced: PBMCs or a T cell subset sorted from them (not recorded which). The receptor source for this set is an adult woman who had mild COVID-19 (a few samples of this study predate the infection). Cell type and time point are not known.

The CDR3 is CASSLGVVRSYNEQFF. The CDR3 DNA reads TGTGCCAGCAGCTTAGGAGTGGTACGCTCCTACAATGAGCAGTTCTTC. This chain joins TRBV11-2 and TRBJ2-1; D unclear. The CDR3 spans 16 residues. CDR1 is SGHAT and CDR2 is FQNNGV in the germline V gene. V lost 1 base, J lost 0 bases, and 10 bases lay in between.

In this sample, this clonotype turned up a few times. The genes are TRBV4-1 and TRBJ2-6; D is ambiguous. The V and J ends lost 0 bases and 0 bases respectively, with 12 bases between them. In germline, CDR1 is MGHRA, CDR2 YSYEKL. The CDR3 length is 18 residues. The CDR3 region is CASSQDPTPNSGANVLTF. The CDR3 DNA sequence: TGCGCCAGCAGCCAAGACCCGACTCCTAACTCTGGGGCCAACGTCCTGACTTTC.

This clonotype was counted a few times. This chain joins TRBV27 and TRBJ2-7, with TRBD2 identical over 9 bases. Germline CDR1 is MNHEY and CDR2 is SMNVEV (reference sequence). This CDR3 has 17 residues. The V gene end was trimmed by 1 base and the J gene end by 2 bases; junction bases not matched to a gene: 9. The DNA for the CDR3 is TGTGCCAGCAGTTTATTTCCTAGCGGGACTTGGACCTACGAGCAGTACTTC. It translates to CASSLFPSGTWTYEQYF.

There are a few counts of this clonotype. This chain uses TRBV21-1 with TRBJ1-2. TRBV21-1 is recorded as a pseudogene. The CDR3 sequence is 18 residues long. The CDR3 DNA reads as TGTGCCAGCAGCAAAGTGGATCTGAGCTGGATAACTAACTATGGCTACACCTTC. Its protein product is CASSKVDLSWITNYGYTF.

V usage is TRBV13 and J usage is TRBJ2-5; 8 nucleotides align to TRBD2. After removal of 5 bases from V and 3 bases from J, the junction contained 5 bases not matched to a gene. The CDR3 length is 14 residues. CDR1 and CDR2 from the germline V gene are PRHDT and FYEKMQ (reference sequence). The DNA for the CDR3 is TGTGCCAGCAGCCTGCGGGGGGCCAAAGAGACCCAGTACTTC. Amino acid sequence: CASSLRGAKETQYF.

The CDR3 DNA reads TGTGCCAGCAGCTTAGAGGGGTGGGACTATGGCTACACCTTC. It specifies CASSLEGWDYGYTF. J is TRBJ1-2 and V is TRBV7-2; D is perhaps TRBD1 (5 bases). The V gene's germline CDR1 is SGHTA and CDR2 FQGNSA. This CDR3 has 14 residues. V dropped 1 base and J dropped 3 bases, with 9 bases sitting between them.

The chain recombines TRBV3-1 with TRBJ1-2; no definite D call. Germline V gene sequence: CDR1 LGHDT, CDR2 YNNKEL (reference sequence). The CDR3 is 15 amino acids. The ends were cut back, 0 bases at V and 7 bases at J, with 15 bases in the middle. CDR3: CASSQDALLWSGYTF. Here the CDR3 DNA reads TGTGCCAGCAGCCAAGATGCCTTACTTTGGTCTGGCTACACCTTC.

This chain joins TRBV6-6 and TRBJ2-7; D unresolved. Trimming left V 6 bases short and J 3 bases short, with 9 bases between. This CDR3 contains 12 residues. Germline V CDR1 and CDR2: MNHNY, SVGAGI (reference sequence). CDR3 amino acids: CASSPEIYEQYF. CDR3 nucleotides: TGTGCCAGCAGCCCGGAGATCTACGAGCAGTACTTC.